These T cell receptor beta chains were read from a single sample in a study of blood T cell repertoires in COVID-19. Method: immunoSEQ multiplex PCR; TCRdb's copy keeps in-frame clones and lacks some. The sample includes approximately 160,000 clones, roughly 84% seen only once; the top ten take 13% to 15%. Specimen: peripheral blood. These receptors were obtained from a man younger than 35 with active or convalescent COVID-19. The CDR3 runs from the conserved cysteine through the conserved F or W. D genes are given only for firm matches. Not all rows give a size; the values are once, few, many and, for expanded clones, a class.

clone size	V gene	D gene	J gene	CDR3 DNA	CDR3 protein
few	TRBV2	NA	TRBJ2-3	TGTGCCAGCAGTGAAGGCGGATTCGCTAGCACAGATACGCAGTATTTT	CASSEGGFASTDTQYF
NA	TRBV7-9	TRBD1	TRBJ1-1	TGTGCCAGCAGGGATGAAGGGGGACAGGGGACGAACACTGAAGCTTTCTTT	CASRDEGGQGTNTEAFF
NA	TRBV7-9	TRBD1	TRBJ2-1	TGTGCCAGCAGCTTTGCCCGGGACAGAGACAATGAGCAGTTCTTC	CASSFARDRDNEQFF
NA	TRBV29-1	NA	TRBJ1-4	TGCAGCGTTGTTGGTCTCCGAGGCGAAAAACTGTTTTTT	CSVVGLRGEKLFF
NA	TRBV25-1	TRBD1	TRBJ1-1	TGTGCCAGCAGCCGACAGGGGAACACTGAAGCTTTCTTT	CASSRQGNTEAFF
NA	TRBV6-2/TRBV6-3	NA	TRBJ2-7	TGTGCCAGCAGTTACCCCACGGAAGGAGGTGGTGCGCAGTACTTC	CASSYPTEGGGAQYF
NA	TRBV7-8	NA	TRBJ1-4	TGTGCCAGCAGCTTGAGAGGAACAACTAATGAAAAACTGTTTTTT	CASSLRGTTNEKLFF
NA	TRBV2	NA	TRBJ1-6	TGTGCCAGCAGTGAAAACAGTAACTATAATTCACCCCTCCACTTT	CASSENSNYNSPLHF
NA	TRBV7-6	NA	TRBJ1-6	TGTGCCAGCTCAAAGGAGGACAGAGATTCACCCCTCCACTTT	CASSKEDRDSPLHF
NA	TRBV9	NA	TRBJ2-2	TGTGCCAGCAGCGTACCAGGGGTAACCGGGGAGCTGTTTTTT	CASSVPGVTGELFF
NA	TRBV10-1	TRBD2	TRBJ2-1	TGCGCCAGCAGTGAGCCAAGACTAGCGGGAACTTACAATGAGCAGTTCTTC	CASSEPRLAGTYNEQFF
NA	TRBV28	NA	TRBJ1-5	TGTGCCAGCAGTTTAATTGGGCAGGGGAACAATCAGCCCCAGCATTTT	CASSLIGQGNNQPQHF
NA	TRBV5-1	TRBD1	TRBJ1-4	TGCGCCAGCAGCTTATGGACAGGGAAGGCAACTAATGAAAAACTGTTTTTT	CASSLWTGKATNEKLFF
few	TRBV3-1/TRBV3-2	NA	TRBJ2-7	TGTGCCAGCAGCCTTTCTGCAGCGGGTCTATCCTACGAGCAGTACTTC	CASSLSAAGLSYEQYF
NA	TRBV7-2	NA	TRBJ2-1	TGTGCCAGCAGCTTAGCGTGGGGGGGCGATGAGCAGTTCTTC	CASSLAWGGDEQFF
NA	TRBV6-6	TRBD2	TRBJ2-7	TGTGCCAGCAGTCCTATGCGCGGGAGGGAGTACGAAGAGCAGTACTTC	CASSPMRGREYEEQYF
NA	TRBV4-1	NA	TRBJ2-7	TGCGCCAGCAGCCCGTCTGTGAGACAAGGAAACGAGCAGTACTTC	CASSPSVRQGNEQYF
few	TRBV2	NA	TRBJ2-5	TGTGCCAGCAGCAGGGACAACAAAGAGACCCAGTACTTC	CASSRDNKETQYF
NA	TRBV7-9	NA	TRBJ1-1	TGTGCCAGCAGCTTAGCAGACGAGGGTGAAGCTTTCTTT	CASSLADEGEAFF
few	TRBV21-1	NA	TRBJ1-1	TGTGCCAGCAGCAAAGGGTGTAGTTGTATACCTGAAGCTTTCTTT	CASSKGCSCIPEAFF
NA	TRBV19	NA	TRBJ2-7	TGTGCCACCTCAGAACAGGGAGGGTACGAGCAGTACTTC	CATSEQGGYEQYF
NA	TRBV28	NA	TRBJ2-7	TGTGCCAGCAGTTCCCCGACTGACTACCCCAACTACGAGCAGTACTTC	CASSSPTDYPNYEQYF
NA	TRBV29-1	TRBD1	TRBJ2-5	TGCAGCGGGGACAGGCAAGAGACCCAGTACTTC	CSGDRQETQYF
NA	TRBV3-1/TRBV3-2	TRBD2	TRBJ2-7	TGTGCCAGCAGCCAAAGGATAGCGGGAACAGGGTCCTACGAGCAGTACTTC	CASSQRIAGTGSYEQYF
NA	TRBV11-3	TRBD1	TRBJ1-1	TGTGCCAGCAGCTCGGGGACAGCTTCCTCTGAAGCTTTCTTT	CASSSGTASSEAFF
NA	TRBV2	TRBD2	TRBJ2-7	TGTGCCAGTACCGGGAGGTTATACGAGCAGTACTTC	CASTGRLYEQYF
NA	TRBV7-9	TRBD2	TRBJ2-1	TGTGCCAGCAGCCCCTGGATTGGGGCGGGGGGGTACTCCTACAATGAGCAGTTCTTC	CASSPWIGAGGYSYNEQFF
NA	TRBV5-1	TRBD1	TRBJ2-7	TGCGCCAGCAGCTGGGACAGGAGAACCTACGAGCAGTACTTC	CASSWDRRTYEQYF
NA	TRBV10-3	NA	TRBJ1-6	TGTGCCATCAGTAGGGGTGACGCTGTAAATTCACCCCTCCACTTT	CAISRGDAVNSPLHF
NA	TRBV30	TRBD1	TRBJ2-4	TGTGCCTGGAGTGTACGGGACAGGGAAAACATTCAGTACTTC	CAWSVRDRENIQYF
NA	TRBV7-9	TRBD1	TRBJ1-1	TGTGCCACATCGGGAACCCAGGGGGTGAATGAAGCTTTCTTT	CATSGTQGVNEAFF
NA	TRBV7-2	TRBD2	TRBJ2-1	TGTGCCAGCAGCTTAGCGCTGCCTAGCGGTGGCTACAATGAGCAGTTCTTC	CASSLALPSGGYNEQFF
few	TRBV19	TRBD1	TRBJ2-7	TGTGCCAGTAGGCGACAGGGGGTTGACGAGCAGTACTTC	CASRRQGVDEQYF
NA	TRBV5-1	NA	TRBJ2-3	TGCGCCAGCAGCTGGACAACAGATACGCAGTATTTT	CASSWTTDTQYF
NA	TRBV10-3	NA	TRBJ2-7	TGTGCCATCAGACCCAGGGGGGCGCACGAGCAGTACTTC	CAIRPRGAHEQYF
NA	TRBV14	TRBD1	TRBJ2-7	TGTGCCAGCAGCCAACAGATCGGACAGGGGCCCCCCTACGAGCAGTACTTC	CASSQQIGQGPPYEQYF
NA	TRBV2	NA	TRBJ1-5	TGTGCCAGCTCAAAGGGACAAGGCTTTTATCAGCCCCAGCATTTT	CASSKGQGFYQPQHF
NA	TRBV5-1	TRBD1	TRBJ2-3	TGCGCCAGCAGCTTGGTGGGACAGAACCACGGCGGGGATACGCAGTATTTT	CASSLVGQNHGGDTQYF
NA	TRBV5-8	NA	TRBJ2-1	TGTGCCAGCAGCGAGGGGGGACTACTCTACAATGAGCAGTTCTTC	CASSEGGLLYNEQFF
NA	TRBV19	NA	TRBJ2-5	TGTGCCAGTAGTGGGGGCGGTGAGACCCAGTACTTC	CASSGGGETQYF
few	TRBV7-2	TRBD1	TRBJ1-3	TGTGCCAGCAGACAAACCTGGACAGGGGGCCAACGAAACACCATATATTTT	CASRQTWTGGQRNTIYF
NA	TRBV7-2	TRBD1	TRBJ2-5	TGTGCCAGCAGCCCGGACAGGGGCCTTCAAGAGACCCAGTACTTC	CASSPDRGLQETQYF
NA	TRBV28	NA	TRBJ2-7	TGTGCCACTTTGGAGGTCGGGGACGAGCAGTACTTC	CATLEVGDEQYF
NA	TRBV27	NA	TRBJ1-6	TGTGCCAGCAGTTTAGGGCCCTACCTTTATAATTCACCCCTCCACTTT	CASSLGPYLYNSPLHF